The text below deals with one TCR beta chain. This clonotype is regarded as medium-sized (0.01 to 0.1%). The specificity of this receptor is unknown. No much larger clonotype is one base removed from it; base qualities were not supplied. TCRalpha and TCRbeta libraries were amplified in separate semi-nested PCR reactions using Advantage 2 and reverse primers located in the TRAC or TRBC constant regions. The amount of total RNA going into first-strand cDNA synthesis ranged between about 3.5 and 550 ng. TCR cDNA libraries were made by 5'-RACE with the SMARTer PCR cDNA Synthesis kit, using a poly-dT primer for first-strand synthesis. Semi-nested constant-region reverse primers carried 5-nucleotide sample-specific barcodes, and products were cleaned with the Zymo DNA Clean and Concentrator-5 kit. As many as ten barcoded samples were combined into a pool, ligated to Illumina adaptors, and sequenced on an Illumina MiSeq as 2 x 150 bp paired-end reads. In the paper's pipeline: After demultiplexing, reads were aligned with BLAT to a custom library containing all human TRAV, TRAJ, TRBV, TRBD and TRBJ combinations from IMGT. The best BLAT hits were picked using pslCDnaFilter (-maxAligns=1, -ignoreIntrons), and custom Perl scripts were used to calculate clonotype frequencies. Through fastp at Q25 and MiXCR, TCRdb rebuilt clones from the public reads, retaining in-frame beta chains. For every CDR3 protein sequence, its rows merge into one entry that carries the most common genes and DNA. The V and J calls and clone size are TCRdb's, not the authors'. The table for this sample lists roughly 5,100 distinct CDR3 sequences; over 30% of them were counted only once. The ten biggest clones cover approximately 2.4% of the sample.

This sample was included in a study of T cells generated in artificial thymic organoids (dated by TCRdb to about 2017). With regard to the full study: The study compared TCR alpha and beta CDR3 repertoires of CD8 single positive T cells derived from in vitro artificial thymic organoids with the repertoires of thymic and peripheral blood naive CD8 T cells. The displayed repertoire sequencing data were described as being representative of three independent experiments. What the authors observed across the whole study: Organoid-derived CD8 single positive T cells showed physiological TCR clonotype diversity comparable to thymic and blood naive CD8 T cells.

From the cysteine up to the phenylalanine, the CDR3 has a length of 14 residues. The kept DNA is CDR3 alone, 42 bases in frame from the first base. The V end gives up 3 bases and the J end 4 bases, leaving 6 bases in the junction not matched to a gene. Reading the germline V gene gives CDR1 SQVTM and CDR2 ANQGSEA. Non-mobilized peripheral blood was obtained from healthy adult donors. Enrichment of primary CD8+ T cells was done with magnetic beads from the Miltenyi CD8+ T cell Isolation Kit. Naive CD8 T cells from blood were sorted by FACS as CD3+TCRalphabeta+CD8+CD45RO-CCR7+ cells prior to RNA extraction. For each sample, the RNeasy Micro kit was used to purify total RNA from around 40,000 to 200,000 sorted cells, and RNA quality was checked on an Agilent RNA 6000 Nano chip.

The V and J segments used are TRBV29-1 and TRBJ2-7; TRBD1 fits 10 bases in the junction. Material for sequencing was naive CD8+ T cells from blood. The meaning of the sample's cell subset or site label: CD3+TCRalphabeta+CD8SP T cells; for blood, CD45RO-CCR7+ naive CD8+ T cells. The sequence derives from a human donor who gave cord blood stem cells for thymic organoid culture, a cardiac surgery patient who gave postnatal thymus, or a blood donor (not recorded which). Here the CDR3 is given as CSVEYPGQGYEQYF. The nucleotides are TGCAGCGTTGAGTATCCGGGACAGGGGTACGAGCAGTACTTC.